This T cell receptor (beta chain) was captured by sequencing in a study of shared clonotypes between healthy human individuals. The V gene's germline CDR1 is SGHRS and CDR2 YFSETQ. V shed 4 bases, J shed 2 bases, and the junction held 4 bases outside the gene matches. The CDR3 has 15 amino acids. The data were produced by immunoSEQ multiplex PCR, yet TCRdb's version contains in-frame clones alone and is incomplete. In the table there are some 2,400,000 clones, almost 96% of which are singletons. This TCR was sampled from a man between 18 and 35 years old in good health. Sequencing was done on a sample of naive CD4+ T cells sorted from blood. The subset is: CD45RA+ positively selected. V usage is TRBV5-1 and J usage is TRBJ2-5; 11 bases are a match to TRBD2. The CDR3 DNA reads TGCGCCAGCAGCGAACTAGCGGGGGCGCAAGAGACCCAGTACTTC. It translates to CASSELAGAQETQYF.